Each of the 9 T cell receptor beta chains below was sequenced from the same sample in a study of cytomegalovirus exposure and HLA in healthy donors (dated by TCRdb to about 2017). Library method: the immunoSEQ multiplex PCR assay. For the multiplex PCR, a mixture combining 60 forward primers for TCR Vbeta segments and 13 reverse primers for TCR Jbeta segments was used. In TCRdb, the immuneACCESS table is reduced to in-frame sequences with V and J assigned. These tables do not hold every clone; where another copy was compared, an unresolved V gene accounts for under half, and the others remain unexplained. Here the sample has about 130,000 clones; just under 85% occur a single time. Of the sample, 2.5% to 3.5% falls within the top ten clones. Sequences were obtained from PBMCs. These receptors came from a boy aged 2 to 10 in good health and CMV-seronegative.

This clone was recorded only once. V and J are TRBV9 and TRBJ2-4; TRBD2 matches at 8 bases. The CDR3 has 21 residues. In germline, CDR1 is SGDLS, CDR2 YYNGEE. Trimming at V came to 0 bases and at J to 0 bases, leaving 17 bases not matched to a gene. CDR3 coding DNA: TGTGCCAGCAGCGTAGTACACCCGGGGGGGCCATGGGTCCTAGCCAAAAACATTCAGTACTTC. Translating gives CASSVVHPGGPWVLAKNIQYF.

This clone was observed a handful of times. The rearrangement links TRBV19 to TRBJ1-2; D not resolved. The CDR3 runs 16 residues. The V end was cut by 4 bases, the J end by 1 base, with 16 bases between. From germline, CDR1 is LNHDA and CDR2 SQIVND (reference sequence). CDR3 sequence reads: CASSTPPAQINYGYTF. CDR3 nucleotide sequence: TGTGCCAGTAGTACCCCCCCCGCACAAATTAACTATGGCTACACCTTC. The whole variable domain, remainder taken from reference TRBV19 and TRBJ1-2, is DGGITQSPKYLFRKEGQNVTLSCEQNLNHDAMYWYRQDPGQGLRLIYYSQIVNDFQKGDIAEGYSVSREKKESFPLTVTSAQKNPTAFYLCASSTPPAQINYGYTFGSGTRLTVV.

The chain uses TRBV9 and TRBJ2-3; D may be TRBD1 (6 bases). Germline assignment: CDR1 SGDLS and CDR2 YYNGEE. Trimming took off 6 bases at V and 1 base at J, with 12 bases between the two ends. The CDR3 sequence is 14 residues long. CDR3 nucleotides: TGTGCCAGCACTCGGGCAGGGGGCACAGATACGCAGTATTTT. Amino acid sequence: CASTRAGGTDTQYF.

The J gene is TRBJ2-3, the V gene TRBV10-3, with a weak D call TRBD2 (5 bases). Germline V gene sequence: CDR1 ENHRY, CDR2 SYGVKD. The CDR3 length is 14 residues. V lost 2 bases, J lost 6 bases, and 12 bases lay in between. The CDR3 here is CAISELHGEDTQYF. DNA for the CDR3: TGTGCCATCAGTGAGCTCCATGGGGAGGATACGCAGTATTTT.

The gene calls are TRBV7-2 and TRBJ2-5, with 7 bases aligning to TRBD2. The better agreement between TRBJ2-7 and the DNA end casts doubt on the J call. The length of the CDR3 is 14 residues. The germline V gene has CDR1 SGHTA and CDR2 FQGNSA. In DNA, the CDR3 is TGTGCCAGCAGCCGGGGAGGGAGTCCCTACGAGCAGTACTTC. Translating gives CASSRGGSPYEQYF.

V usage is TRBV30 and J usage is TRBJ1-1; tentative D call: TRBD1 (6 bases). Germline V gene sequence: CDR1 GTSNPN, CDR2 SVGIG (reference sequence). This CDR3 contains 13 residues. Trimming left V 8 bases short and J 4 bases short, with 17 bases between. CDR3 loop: CAGFPGVSTEAFF. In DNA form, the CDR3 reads TGTGCCGGGTTCCCAGGGGTATCCACTGAAGCTTTCTTT.

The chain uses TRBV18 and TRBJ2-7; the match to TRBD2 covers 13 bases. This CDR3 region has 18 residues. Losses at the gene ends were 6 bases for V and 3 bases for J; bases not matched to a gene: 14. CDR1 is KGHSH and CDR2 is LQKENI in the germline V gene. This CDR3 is CASSLGTSGALSFYEQYF. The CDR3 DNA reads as TGTGCCAGCTCCCTGGGGACTAGCGGGGCTCTCTCTTTCTACGAGCAGTACTTC.

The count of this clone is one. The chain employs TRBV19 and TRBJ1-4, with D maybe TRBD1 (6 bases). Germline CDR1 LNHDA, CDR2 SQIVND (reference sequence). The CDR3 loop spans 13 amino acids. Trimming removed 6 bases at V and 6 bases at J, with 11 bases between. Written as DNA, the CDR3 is TGTGCCAGTAGGAGTAAGGGGGATGAAAAACTGTTTTTT. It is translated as CASRSKGDEKLFF.

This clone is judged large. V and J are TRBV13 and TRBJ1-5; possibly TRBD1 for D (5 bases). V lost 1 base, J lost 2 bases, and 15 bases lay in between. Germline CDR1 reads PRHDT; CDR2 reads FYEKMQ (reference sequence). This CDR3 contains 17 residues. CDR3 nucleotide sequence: TGTGCCAGCAGCTTAGAGGGAGGGGCAGATGGCAATCAGCCCCAGCATTTT. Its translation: CASSLEGGADGNQPQHF.